A single T cell receptor beta chain is shown here with its context. Its antigen is still unknown. V lost 3 bases and J 5 bases, leaving 16 bases between the germline ends. There are 15 residues in the CDR3. Germline V lookup: CDR1 SGHTA, CDR2 FQGNSA. This specimen comes from a study of cytomegalovirus exposure and HLA in healthy donors. General study results and limits: V- and J-gene trimming of TCR beta was linked (in a later analysis) to a missense DCLRE1C variant. Cytomegalovirus association was assigned to approximately 160 TCR beta chains. Rare TCR sequences dominated, though some public TCRs recurred in many donors.

It was with 60 Vbeta and 13 Jbeta primers that the PCR ran. Produced via immunoSEQ multiplex PCR; TCRdb's table is partial and in-frame only. Of 200,000 or so clones detected, 70% to 85% appear once; the ten largest clones hold approximately 0.098%. Input material: PBMCs. This rearrangement joins TRBV7-2 to TRBJ1-2; possibly TRBD1 for D (6 bases). This clonotype originated in a boy aged 2 to 10 in good health and CMV-seronegative. The CDR3 DNA is TGTGCCAGCAGCTTTACAGGGAATGTAAAGTATGGCTACACCTTC. Protein: CASSFTGNVKYGYTF.